This T cell receptor beta chain emerged from a study of blood T cell repertoires in COVID-19. Study summary: Material from acute and convalescent COVID-19 was sourced from the United States, Italy and Spain. PBMCs, B-cell-depleted T cells, or T cells were the source of the cDNA or gDNA that made up the material.

V lost 9 bases to trimming and J lost 4 bases, with 22 bases between them. The CDR3 covers 16 residues. The germline V gene encodes CDR1 LNHDA and CDR2 SQIVND (reference sequence). In the source study's methods: For nucleated cells, counts were estimated from reference gene primer amplification. Assay: immunoSEQ multiplex PCR; the TCRdb copy retains only in-frame clones and omits some. For V, J and clone size, that table is used; D and trimming come from the DNA. This sample carries 200,000 to 300,000 clones, approximately 86% of them seen once, and the ten largest clones take approximately 2%. The sequenced sample was peripheral blood. The clonotype originates from a man aged 25 to 45 with active or convalescent COVID-19. The V call is TRBV19, the J call TRBJ1-3, with D unclear. CDR3 residues: CASSLFHPMEGNTIYF. CDR3 DNA sequence: TGTGCCAGCAGTTTATTTCACCCCATGGAGGGAAACACCATATATTTT.